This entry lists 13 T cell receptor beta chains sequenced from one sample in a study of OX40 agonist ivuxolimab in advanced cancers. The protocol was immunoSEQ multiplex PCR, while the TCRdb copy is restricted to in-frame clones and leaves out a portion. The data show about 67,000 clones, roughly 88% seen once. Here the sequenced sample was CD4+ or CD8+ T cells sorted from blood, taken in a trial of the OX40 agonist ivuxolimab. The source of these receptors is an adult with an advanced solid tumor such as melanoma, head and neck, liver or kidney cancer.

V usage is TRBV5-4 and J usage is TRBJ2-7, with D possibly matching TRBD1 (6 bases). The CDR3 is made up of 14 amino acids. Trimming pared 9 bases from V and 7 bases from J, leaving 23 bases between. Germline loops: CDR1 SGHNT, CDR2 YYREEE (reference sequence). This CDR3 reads CAMTGAHRAGEQYF. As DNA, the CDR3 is TGTGCCATGACCGGGGCTCACAGGGCTGGGGAGCAGTACTTC.

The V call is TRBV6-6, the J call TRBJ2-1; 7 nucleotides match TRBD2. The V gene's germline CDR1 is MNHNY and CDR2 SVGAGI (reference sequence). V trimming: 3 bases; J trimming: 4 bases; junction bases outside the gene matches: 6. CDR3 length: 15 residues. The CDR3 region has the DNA TGTGCCAGCAGTTATATGGGGGGGAAATACAATGAGCAGTTCTTC. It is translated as CASSYMGGKYNEQFF.

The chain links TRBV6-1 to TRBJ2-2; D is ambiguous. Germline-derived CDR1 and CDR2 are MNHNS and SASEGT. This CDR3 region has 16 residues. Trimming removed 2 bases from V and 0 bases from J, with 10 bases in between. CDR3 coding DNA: TGTGCCAGCAGTGAAAGTTGGCTACCGAACACCGGGGAGCTGTTTTTT. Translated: CASSESWLPNTGELFF.

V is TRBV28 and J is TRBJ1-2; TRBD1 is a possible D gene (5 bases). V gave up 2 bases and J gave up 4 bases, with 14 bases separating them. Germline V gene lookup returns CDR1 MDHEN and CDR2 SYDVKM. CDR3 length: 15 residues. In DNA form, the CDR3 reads TGTGCCAGCAGTTTAGGCCAGGGAAGAATCTATGGCTACACCTTC. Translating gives CASSLGQGRIYGYTF.

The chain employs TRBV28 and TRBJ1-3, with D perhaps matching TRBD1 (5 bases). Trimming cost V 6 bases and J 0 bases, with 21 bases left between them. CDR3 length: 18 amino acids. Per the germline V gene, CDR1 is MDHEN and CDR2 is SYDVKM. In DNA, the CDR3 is TGTGCCAGCAGCTCCCTCAAAGGGTGGGACTTCTCTGGAAACACCATATATTTT. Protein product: CASSSLKGWDFSGNTIYF.

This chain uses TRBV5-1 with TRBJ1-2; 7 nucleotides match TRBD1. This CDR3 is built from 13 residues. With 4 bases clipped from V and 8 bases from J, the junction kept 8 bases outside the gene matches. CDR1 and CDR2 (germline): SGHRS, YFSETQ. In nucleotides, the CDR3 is TGCGCCAGCAGCCCGGGGGACAGTGGAGGCTACACCTTC. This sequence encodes CASSPGDSGGYTF.

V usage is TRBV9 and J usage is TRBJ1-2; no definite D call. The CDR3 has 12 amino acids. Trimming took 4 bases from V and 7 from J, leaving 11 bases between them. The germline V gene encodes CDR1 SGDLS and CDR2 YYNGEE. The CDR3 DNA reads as TGTGCCAGCAGCCAAGATCCCCGTGGCTACACCTTC. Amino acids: CASSQDPRGYTF.

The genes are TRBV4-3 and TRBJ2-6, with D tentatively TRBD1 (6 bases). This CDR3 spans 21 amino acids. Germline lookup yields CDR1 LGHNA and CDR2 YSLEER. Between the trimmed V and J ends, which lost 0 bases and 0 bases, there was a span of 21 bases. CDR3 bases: TGCGCCAGCAGCCAAGAGCTCCGGCGACAGGCGTCAAGCTCTGGGGCCAACGTCCTGACTTTC. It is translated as CASSQELRRQASSSGANVLTF.

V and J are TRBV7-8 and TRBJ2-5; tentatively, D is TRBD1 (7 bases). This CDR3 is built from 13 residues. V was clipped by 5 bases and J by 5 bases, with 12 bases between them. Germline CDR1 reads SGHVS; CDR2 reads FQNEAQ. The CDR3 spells CASSEQGRETQYF. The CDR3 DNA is TGTGCCAGCAGCGAACAGGGGAGGGAGACCCAGTACTTC.

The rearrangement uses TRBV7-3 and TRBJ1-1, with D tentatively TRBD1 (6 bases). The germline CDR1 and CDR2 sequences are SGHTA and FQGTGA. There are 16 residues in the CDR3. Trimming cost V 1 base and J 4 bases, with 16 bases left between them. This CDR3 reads CASSLIVGQGITEAFF. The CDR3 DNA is TGTGCCAGCAGCTTAATCGTCGGGCAGGGGATCACTGAAGCTTTCTTT.

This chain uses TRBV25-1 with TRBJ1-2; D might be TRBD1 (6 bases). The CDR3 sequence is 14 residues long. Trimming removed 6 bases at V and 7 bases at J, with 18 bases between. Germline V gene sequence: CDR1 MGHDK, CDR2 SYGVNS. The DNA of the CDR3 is TGTGCCAGCAGCAGTCCAGGGGTGGAGGGTGGCTACACCTTC. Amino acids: CASSSPGVEGGYTF.

CDR3 loop: CASRENTANEQFF. In DNA form, the CDR3 reads TGCGCCAGCAGAGAGAATACGGCGAATGAGCAGTTCTTC. The rearrangement uses TRBV5-1 and TRBJ2-1; unclear D gene. The V gene's germline CDR1 is SGHRS and CDR2 YFSETQ. Trimming removed 5 bases from V and 7 bases from J, with 13 bases in between. The CDR3 extends over 13 amino acids.

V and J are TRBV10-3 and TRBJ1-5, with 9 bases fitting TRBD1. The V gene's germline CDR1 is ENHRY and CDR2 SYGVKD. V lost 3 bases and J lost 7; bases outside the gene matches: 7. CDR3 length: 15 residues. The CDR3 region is CAISEGGQGGQPQHF. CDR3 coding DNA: TGTGCCATCAGTGAAGGGGGACAGGGCGGGCAGCCCCAGCATTTT.